This is a list of T cell receptor beta chains from one sample in a study of T cells after yellow fever vaccination. TCRdb re-called the 5' RACE reads with MiXCR, one entry per CDR3 protein. The sample has 350,000 to 450,000 distinct CDR3 sequences; around 20% are singletons. Sequenced material: PBMCs, taken before the yellow fever booster vaccination. The receptors originated from a young man who received the YFV17D yellow fever vaccine. Both conserved end residues are part of each CDR3. D genes are given only for firm matches.

d_gene	v_gene	j_gene	CDR3nt	CDR3aa
-	TRBV9	TRBJ2-7	TGTGCCAGCAGCGCGGTTTTGTCCGGCGAGCAGTACTTC	CASSAVLSGEQYF
TRBD1	TRBV6-5	TRBJ1-1	TGTGCCAGCACCCAGAGGCCGGGACAGGGATCTATTGTAGCTTTCTTT	CASTQRPGQGSIVAFF
-	TRBV6-2/TRBV6-3	TRBJ2-1	TGTGCCAGCATCCTAACGGAAGGGTTAAACAATGAGCAGTTCTTC	CASILTEGLNNEQFF
-	TRBV7-9	TRBJ2-3	TGTGCCAGCGGCGGGACGAATGGTACGCAGTATTTT	CASGGTNGTQYF
-	TRBV20-1	TRBJ1-5	TGCAGTGCTAGTCCCGTGGGGATAAGGAGCAATCAGCCCCAGCATTTT	CSASPVGIRSNQPQHF
-	TRBV12-3/TRBV12-4	TRBJ1-1	TGTGCCAGCAGCGTAGGGGGGCCCAACACTGAAGCTTTCTTT	CASSVGGPNTEAFF
TRBD1	TRBV27	TRBJ1-2	TGTGCCAGCGCCTACTCCCCGGACAGGGTTAACTATGGCTACACCTTC	CASAYSPDRVNYGYTF
-	TRBV6-5	TRBJ2-4	TGTGCCAGCAGAGTTGGGGCGCCGGCCAAAAACATTCAGTACTTC	CASRVGAPAKNIQYF
-	TRBV5-6	TRBJ1-2	TGTGCCAGCAGCTTGGGGGGGACCTCCTATGGCTACACCTTC	CASSLGGTSYGYTF
-	TRBV3-1	TRBJ1-1	TGTGCCAGCAGCCAAGTCGCCGACCCCATCCGACAAGTGAACACTGAAGCTTTCTTT	CASSQVADPIRQVNTEAFF